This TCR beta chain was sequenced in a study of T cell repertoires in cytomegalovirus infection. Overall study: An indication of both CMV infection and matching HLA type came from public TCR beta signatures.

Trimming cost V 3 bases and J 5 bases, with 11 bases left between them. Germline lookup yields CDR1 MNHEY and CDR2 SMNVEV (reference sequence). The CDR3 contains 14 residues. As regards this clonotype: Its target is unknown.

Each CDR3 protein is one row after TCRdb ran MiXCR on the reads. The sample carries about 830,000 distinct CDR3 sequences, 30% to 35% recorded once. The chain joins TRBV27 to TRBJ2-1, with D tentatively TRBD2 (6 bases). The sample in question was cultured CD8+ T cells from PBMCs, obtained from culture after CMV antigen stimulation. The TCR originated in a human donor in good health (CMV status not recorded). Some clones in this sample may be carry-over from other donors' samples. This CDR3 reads CASSFSGPNNEQFF. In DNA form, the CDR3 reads TGTGCCAGCAGTTTTAGCGGACCGAACAATGAGCAGTTCTTC.